Listed below are T cell receptor beta chains from one sample, sequenced in a study of blood T cell repertoires in COVID-19. Generated by immunoSEQ multiplex PCR, the TCRdb table keeps only in-frame clones and is missing some. Counted here are about 180,000 clones, 80% occurring once; the ten biggest clones make up approximately 6.2%. What was sequenced was peripheral blood. Receptor source: a man between 65 and 80 years old with active or convalescent COVID-19. The CDR3 runs from the conserved cysteine through the conserved F or W. A D gene is named only where the DNA matches it firmly. Some rows have no size entry. The others give once, few or many, or a class for an expanded clone.

j_gene: TRBJ1-2
d_gene: TRBD1
abundance: few
v_gene: TRBV2
CDR3nt: TGTGCCAGCAGTGGGACAGGGGGGGGTGGCTACACCTTC
CDR3aa: CASSGTGGGGYTF

j_gene: TRBJ2-2
d_gene: NA
abundance: few
v_gene: TRBV28
CDR3nt: TGTGCCAGTAGAGGAGGGGGACAGCCTAACACCGGGGAGCTGTTTTTT
CDR3aa: CASRGGGQPNTGELFF

j_gene: TRBJ2-1
d_gene: TRBD2
abundance: NA
v_gene: TRBV5-1
CDR3nt: TGCGCCAGCAGCCGGACTAGCGGATCCTACAATGAGCAGTTCTTC
CDR3aa: CASSRTSGSYNEQFF

j_gene: TRBJ1-5
d_gene: TRBD1
abundance: NA
v_gene: TRBV2
CDR3nt: TGTGCCAGCAGTCTACAGGGGGCGGTAAATCAGCCCCAGCATTTT
CDR3aa: CASSLQGAVNQPQHF

j_gene: TRBJ2-7
d_gene: TRBD1
abundance: few
v_gene: TRBV24-1
CDR3nt: TGTGCCACCATCGGGACAGCCAATTTTCCCCCCTACGAGCAGTACTTC
CDR3aa: CATIGTANFPPYEQYF

j_gene: TRBJ1-3
d_gene: TRBD1
abundance: NA
v_gene: TRBV29-1
CDR3nt: TGCAGCGCCTCCGGGACAGCTTACTCTGGAAACACCATATATTTT
CDR3aa: CSASGTAYSGNTIYF

j_gene: TRBJ1-2
d_gene: NA
abundance: NA
v_gene: TRBV7-9
CDR3nt: TGTGCCAGCAGCCCCGACAGTTGGAACTACGGCTACACCTTC
CDR3aa: CASSPDSWNYGYTF

j_gene: TRBJ2-7
d_gene: NA
abundance: NA
v_gene: TRBV5-5
CDR3nt: TGTGCCAGCAGCTTAGACGGCTGGAGCGAGCAGTACTTC
CDR3aa: CASSLDGWSEQYF

j_gene: TRBJ2-7
d_gene: NA
abundance: NA
v_gene: TRBV14
CDR3nt: TGTGCCAGCAGCCAACTATCCTACGAGCAGTACTTC
CDR3aa: CASSQLSYEQYF

j_gene: TRBJ2-6
d_gene: NA
abundance: NA
v_gene: TRBV27
CDR3nt: TGTGCCAGCTATAGGGGGGGGGTGCCCTCTGGGGCCAACGTCCTGACTTTC
CDR3aa: CASYRGGVPSGANVLTF

j_gene: TRBJ2-1
d_gene: TRBD2
abundance: NA
v_gene: TRBV19
CDR3nt: TGTGCCAGTAGTCCGCCCCCCGGACTAGCGGGGGGGCTAAACAATGAGCAGTTCTTC
CDR3aa: CASSPPPGLAGGLNNEQFF